The 24 T cell receptor beta chains below all came from one sample that was sequenced in a study of cytomegalovirus exposure and HLA in healthy donors. Use of 60 Vbeta and 13 Jbeta primers characterized the PCR. TCRdb keeps only in-frame clones here, not all; method: immunoSEQ multiplex PCR. The data show fewer than 250,000 clones, with 82% seen just once and 5.5% to 7.5% held by the top ten. The sequenced sample was PBMCs. These receptor sequences come from a man in his forties in good health and CMV-seropositive.

The chain joins TRBV30 to TRBJ2-1; D gene unclear. Germline CDR1 and CDR2: GTSNPN and SVGIG (reference sequence). This CDR3 spans 13 amino acids. V shed 0 bases and J shed 7 bases, with 10 bases lying between them. For the CDR3, the DNA is TGTGCCTGGAGTGTCCAAGGAGTGAATGAGCAGTTCTTC. Encoded protein: CAWSVQGVNEQFF.

With regard to this clone: Other DNA sequences in the sample encode the same CDR3. The chain carries TRBV27 and TRBJ2-2, with D perhaps TRBD2 (6 bases). The germline gives CDR1 MNHEY, CDR2 SMNVEV (reference sequence). This CDR3 comprises 13 residues. Trimming stripped 2 bases from V and 6 bases from J, with 7 bases between. CDR3 protein: CASSLTGAGELFF. The DNA of the CDR3 is TGTGCCAGCAGTTTAACGGGGGCCGGGGAGCTGTTTTTT.

J is TRBJ2-5 and V is TRBV11-2, with D perhaps TRBD2 (5 bases). The CDR3 sequence is 15 residues long. Germline CDR1 and CDR2: SGHAT and FQNNGV. V gave up 3 bases and J gave up 6 bases, with 17 bases separating them. CDR3 in amino acids: CASSFSDTTKKTQYF. CDR3 bases: TGTGCCAGCAGCTTTAGCGACACGACGAAGAAGACCCAGTACTTC.

The chain employs TRBV7-9 and TRBJ1-5; possible D gene TRBD1, 5 bases. The CDR3 runs 14 residues. Germline values: CDR1 SEHNR, CDR2 FQNEAQ (reference sequence). V was clipped by 5 bases and J by 2 bases, with 10 bases between them. The CDR3 loop is CASSAGGGNQPQHF. The CDR3 DNA reads as TGTGCCAGCAGCGCGGGGGGGGGCAATCAGCCCCAGCATTTT.

The gene calls are TRBV21-1 and TRBJ2-7; the D call of TRBD2 is as the table states it, not checked on the DNA. TRBV21-1 is annotated as a pseudogene. The CDR3 contains 14 residues. The CDR3 sequence: CASSIRLGGYEQYF. The CDR3 coding sequence is TGTGCCAGCAGCATCCGACTCGGGGGCTACGAGCAGTACTTC.

J is TRBJ1-2 and V is TRBV6-4; tentatively, D is TRBD1 (5 bases). This CDR3 region has 13 residues. V was shortened by 5 bases and J by 5 bases, with 12 bases between the two germline ends. Per the germline V gene, CDR1 is MRHNA and CDR2 is SNTAGT. The CDR3: CASSSDGGYGYTF. DNA of the CDR3: TGTGCCAGCAGTTCGGACGGGGGGTATGGCTACACCTTC.

This clone was seen once. The chain has TRBV6-5 and TRBJ1-2; 10 nucleotides align to TRBD1. CDR1 and CDR2 from the germline V gene are MNHEY and SVGAGI. J gave up 7 bases and V 4 bases, and 6 bases lay outside the gene matches. This CDR3 is built from 14 residues. CDR3 bases: TGTGCCAGCAGTTTCGACGACAGGGGGCTTGGCTACACCTTC. Its translation: CASSFDDRGLGYTF.

The chain combines TRBV7-8 with TRBJ1-1, with 7 bases aligning to TRBD1. Per the germline V gene, CDR1 is SGHVS and CDR2 is FQNEAQ. The CDR3 extends over 15 amino acids. Germline trimming cut 0 bases from V and 3 bases from J; bases unmatched to any gene: 4. CDR3 loop: CASSLATGVDTEAFF. The DNA of the CDR3 is TGTGCCAGCAGCTTAGCAACAGGGGTGGACACTGAAGCTTTCTTT.

J is TRBJ2-1 and V is TRBV7-6; 7 nucleotides align to TRBD2. J was trimmed by 5 bases and V by 7 bases; bases with no gene match: 5. Germline loops: CDR1 SGHVS, CDR2 FNYEAQ. The CDR3 loop spans 13 amino acids. The CDR3 DNA reads as TGTGCCAGCACCCGAAGCGGGGACAATGAGCAGTTCTTC. Its protein is CASTRSGDNEQFF.

V is TRBV5-1 and J is TRBJ2-7; D possibly corresponds to TRBD2 (5 bases). Germline-derived CDR1 and CDR2 are SGHRS and YFSETQ. The V and J ends lost 5 bases and 6 bases respectively, with 12 bases between them. The CDR3 contains 12 residues. Here the CDR3 reads CASRSAGGEQYV. CDR3 bases: TGCGCCAGCAGGTCTGCCGGAGGCGAGCAGTACGTC.

The gene calls are TRBV6-5 and TRBJ1-2; D unclear. The CDR3 is 12 amino acids. V lost 3 bases and J 6 bases, leaving 8 bases between the germline ends. Per the germline V gene, CDR1 is MNHEY and CDR2 is SVGAGI. CDR3 in DNA: TGTGCCAGCAGTTATTGGGGAGATGGCTACACCTTC. Amino acids: CASSYWGDGYTF.

V gene TRBV19 combines with J gene TRBJ2-5; a weak D match, TRBD2 (6 bases). Germline V gives CDR1 LNHDA, CDR2 SQIVND (reference sequence). This CDR3 spans 16 amino acids. Trimming removed 4 bases at V and 5 bases at J, with 20 bases between. The CDR3 sequence is CASSTRGLSMGETQYF. The CDR3 DNA follows: TGTGCCAGTAGTACCCGGGGACTGTCTATGGGGGAGACCCAGTACTTC.

CDR3 in DNA: TGTGCCAGCAGCTCTTCGCGGGGACAGGGGACCGGGGAGCTGTTTTTT. Residues: CASSSSRGQGTGELFF. The J gene is TRBJ2-2, the V gene TRBV7-3; 10 bases are a match to TRBD1. Per germline, CDR1 SGHTA and CDR2 FQGTGA. The J segment lost 5 bases and the V segment lost 4 bases, leaving 7 bases of the junction unmatched. The CDR3 runs to 16 residues.

This sequence joins TRBV2 and TRBJ2-3; 8 nucleotides agree with TRBD2. CDR1 is SNHLY and CDR2 is FYNNEI in the germline V gene. CDR3 length: 13 amino acids. J was trimmed by 4 bases and V by 9 bases; bases with no gene match: 6. CDR3 sequence (DNA): TGTGCCAGAAGCGGGAGATTGGCAGATACGCAGTATTTT. It is translated as CARSGRLADTQYF.

This clone was seen just once. The rearrangement uses TRBV9 and TRBJ2-1; 10 nucleotides line up with TRBD2. Trimming cost V 3 bases and J 3 bases; bases outside gene matches: 6. There are 16 residues in the CDR3. Germline V CDR1 and CDR2: SGDLS, YYNGEE. Written as DNA, the CDR3 is TGTGCCAGCAGCGCCACCGGGACTAGCGACTACAATGAGCAGTTCTTC. Its translation is CASSATGTSDYNEQFF.

V is TRBV4-1 and J is TRBJ2-2; a weak D match, TRBD1 (5 bases). The CDR3 contains 15 residues. V lost 1 base, J lost 0 bases, and 6 bases lay in between. Germline CDR1 and CDR2: MGHRA and YSYEKL. CDR3 bases: TGCGCCAGCAGCCAAGGGACACCGAACACCGGGGAGCTGTTTTTT. Its protein product is CASSQGTPNTGELFF.

The chain combines TRBV6-5 with TRBJ2-7, with 12 bases that match TRBD2. After removal of 5 bases from V and 5 bases from J, the junction contained 4 bases not matched to a gene. The germline V gene encodes CDR1 MNHEY and CDR2 SVGAGI. This CDR3 region has 14 residues. CDR3 DNA sequence: TGTGCCAGCAGTGCGCTAGCGGGAGGGAACGAGCAGTACTTC. Its translation is CASSALAGGNEQYF.

This rearrangement joins TRBV19 to TRBJ1-1; no clear D. Trimming took 3 bases from V and 1 from J, leaving 9 bases between them. The CDR3 sequence is 14 residues long. Germline values: CDR1 LNHDA, CDR2 SQIVND (reference sequence). The CDR3 protein is CASSMIGWNTEAFF. DNA of the CDR3: TGTGCCAGTAGTATGATCGGGTGGAACACTGAAGCTTTCTTT.

J is TRBJ1-5 and V is TRBV19; 9 nucleotides match TRBD1. V dropped 2 bases and J dropped 6; count of bases not matched to a gene: 8. The CDR3 length is 16 residues. Germline loops: CDR1 LNHDA, CDR2 SQIVND (reference sequence). The CDR3 DNA is TGTGCCAGTAGTATACCCCCTTGGACAGGGGTTCAGCCCCAGCATTTT. It is translated as CASSIPPWTGVQPQHF.

V usage is TRBV4-1 and J usage is TRBJ2-1; unclear D gene. V was clipped by 0 bases and J by 9 bases, with 15 bases between them. In germline, CDR1 is MGHRA, CDR2 YSYEKL. The CDR3 loop spans 15 amino acids. The CDR3 DNA follows: TGCGCCAGCAGCCAAGATCCTCCTCCAGCGAGTGAGCAGTTCTTC. It encodes CASSQDPPPASEQFF.

The rearrangement joins TRBV15 to TRBJ1-5; TRBD1 might be the D (6 bases). V lost 1 base to trimming and J lost 3 bases, with 10 bases between them. The CDR3 consists of 15 residues. Per germline, CDR1 LNHNV and CDR2 YYDKDF (reference sequence). The CDR3 DNA is TGTGCCACCAGCAGAGGTCCAGGGGACAATCAGCCCCAGCATTTT. Its protein is CATSRGPGDNQPQHF.

This rearrangement joins TRBV2 to TRBJ1-2; D remains ambiguous. Trimming removed 7 bases from V and 5 bases from J, with 17 bases in between. The germline CDR1 and CDR2 sequences are SNHLY and FYNNEI. The CDR3 length is 14 residues. In DNA form, the CDR3 reads TGTGCCAGCACAATCCTAGGACTTGGATATGGCTACACCTTC. Protein: CASTILGLGYGYTF.

V gene TRBV2 combines with J gene TRBJ1-2, with D perhaps matching TRBD1 (6 bases). The germline CDR1 and CDR2 sequences are SNHLY and FYNNEI. This CDR3 is 11 amino acids long. V shed 6 bases and J shed 6 bases, with 8 bases lying between them. The CDR3 DNA follows: TGTGCCAGCAGCACAGGGAATGGCTACACCTTC. As protein: CASSTGNGYTF.

V is TRBV5-4 and J is TRBJ2-2, with a tentative D call TRBD2 (5 bases). V was pared by 1 base and J by 4 bases, with 8 bases between. The CDR3 loop spans 14 amino acids. CDR1 is SGHNT, CDR2 YYREEE, per germline (reference sequence). This CDR3 is CASSLPAGTGELFF. In nucleotides, the CDR3 is TGTGCCAGCAGCTTGCCCGCGGGCACCGGGGAGCTGTTTTTT.